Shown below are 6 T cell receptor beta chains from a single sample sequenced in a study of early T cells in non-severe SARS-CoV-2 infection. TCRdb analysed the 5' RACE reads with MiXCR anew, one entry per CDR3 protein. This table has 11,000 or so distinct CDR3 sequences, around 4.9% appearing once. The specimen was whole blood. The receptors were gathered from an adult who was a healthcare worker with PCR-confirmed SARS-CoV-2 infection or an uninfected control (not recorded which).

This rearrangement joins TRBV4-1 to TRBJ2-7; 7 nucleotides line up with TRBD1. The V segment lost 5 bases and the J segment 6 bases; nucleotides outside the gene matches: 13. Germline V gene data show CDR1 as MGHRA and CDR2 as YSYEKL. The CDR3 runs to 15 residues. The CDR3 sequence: CASSLTTGVMREQYF. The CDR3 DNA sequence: TGCGCCAGCAGCTTAACTACAGGGGTAATGCGCGAGCAGTACTTC.

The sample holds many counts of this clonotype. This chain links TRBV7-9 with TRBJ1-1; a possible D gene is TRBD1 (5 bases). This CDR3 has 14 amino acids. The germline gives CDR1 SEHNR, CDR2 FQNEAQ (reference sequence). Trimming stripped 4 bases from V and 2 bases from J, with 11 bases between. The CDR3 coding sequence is TGTGCCAGCAGCTCGACAGAAATTAACACTGAAGCTTTCTTT. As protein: CASSSTEINTEAFF.

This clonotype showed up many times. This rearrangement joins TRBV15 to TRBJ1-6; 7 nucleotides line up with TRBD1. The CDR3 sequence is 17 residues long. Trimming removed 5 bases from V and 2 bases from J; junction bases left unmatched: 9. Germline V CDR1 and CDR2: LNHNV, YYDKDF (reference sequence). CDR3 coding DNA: TGTGCCACCAGCCCTCCGAAGGGGACAGCCTATAATTCACCCCTCCACTTT. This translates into CATSPPKGTAYNSPLHF.

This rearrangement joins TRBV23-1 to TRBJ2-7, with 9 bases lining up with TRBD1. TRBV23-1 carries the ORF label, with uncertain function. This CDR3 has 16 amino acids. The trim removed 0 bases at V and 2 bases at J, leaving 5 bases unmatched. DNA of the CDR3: TGCGCCAGCAGTCAATCTAGGGACAGGGCCACCTACGAGCAGTACTTC. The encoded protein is CASSQSRDRATYEQYF.

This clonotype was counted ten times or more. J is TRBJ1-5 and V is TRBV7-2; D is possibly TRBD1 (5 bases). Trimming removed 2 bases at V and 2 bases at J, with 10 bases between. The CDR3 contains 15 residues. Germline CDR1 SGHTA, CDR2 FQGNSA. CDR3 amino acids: CASSLLGDGNQPQHF. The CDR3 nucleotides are TGTGCCAGCAGCTTACTAGGGGATGGCAATCAGCCCCAGCATTTT. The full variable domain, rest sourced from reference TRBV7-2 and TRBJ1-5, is GAGVSQSPSNKVTEKGKDVELRCDPISGHTALYWYRQSLGQGLEFLIYFQGNSAPDKSGLPSDRFSAERTGGSVSTLTIQRTQQEDSAVYLCASSLLGDGNQPQHFGDGTRLSIL.

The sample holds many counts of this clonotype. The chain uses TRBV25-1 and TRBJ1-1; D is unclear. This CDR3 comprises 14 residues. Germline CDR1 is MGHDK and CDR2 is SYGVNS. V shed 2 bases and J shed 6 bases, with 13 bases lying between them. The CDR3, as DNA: TGTGCCAGCAGTGAAAATGTAGGTGGCTCTGAAGCTTTCTTT. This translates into CASSENVGGSEAFF.